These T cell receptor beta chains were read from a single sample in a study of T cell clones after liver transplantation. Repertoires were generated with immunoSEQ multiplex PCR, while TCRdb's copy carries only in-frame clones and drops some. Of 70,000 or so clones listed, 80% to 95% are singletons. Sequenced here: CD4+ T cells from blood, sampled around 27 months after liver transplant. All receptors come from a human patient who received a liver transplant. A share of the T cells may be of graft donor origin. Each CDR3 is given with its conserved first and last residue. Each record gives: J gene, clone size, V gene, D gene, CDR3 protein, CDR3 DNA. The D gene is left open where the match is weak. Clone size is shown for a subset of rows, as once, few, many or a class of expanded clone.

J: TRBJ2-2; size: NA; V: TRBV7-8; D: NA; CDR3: CASRREQNTGELFF; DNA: TGTGCCAGCAGGCGGGAACAGAACACCGGGGAGCTGTTTTTT
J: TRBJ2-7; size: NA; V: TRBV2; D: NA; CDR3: CASSESRGYEQYF; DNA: TGTGCCAGCAGTGAATCAAGGGGCTACGAGCAGTACTTC
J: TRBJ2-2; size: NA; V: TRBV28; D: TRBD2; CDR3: CATLGAGGLSGELFF; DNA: TGTGCCACCTTAGGGGCGGGAGGTCTCAGCGGGGAGCTGTTTTTT
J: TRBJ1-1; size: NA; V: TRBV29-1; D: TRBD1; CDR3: CSVGQGHLNTEAFF; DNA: TGCAGCGTGGGACAGGGGCATCTGAACACTGAAGCTTTCTTT
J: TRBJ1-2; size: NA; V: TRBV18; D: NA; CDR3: CASSPLGAAGAFDGYTF; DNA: TGTGCCAGCTCACCACTGGGGGCGGCAGGGGCCTTCGATGGCTACACCTTC
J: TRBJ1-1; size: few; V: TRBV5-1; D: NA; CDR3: CASSPTETVNTEAFF; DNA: TGCGCCAGCAGCCCGACAGAGACTGTGAACACTGAAGCTTTCTTT
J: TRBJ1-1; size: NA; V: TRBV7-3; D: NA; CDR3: CASSLGTNTEAFF; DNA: TGTGCCAGCAGCTTAGGAACAAACACTGAAGCTTTCTTT
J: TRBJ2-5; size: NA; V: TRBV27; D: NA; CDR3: CASRRVGSLETQYF; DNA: TGTGCCAGCCGCAGGGTCGGCTCTTTGGAGACCCAGTACTTC
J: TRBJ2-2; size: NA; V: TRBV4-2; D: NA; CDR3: CASSQDVTTAGELFF; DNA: TGTGCCAGCAGCCAAGACGTGACCACGGCCGGGGAGCTGTTTTTT
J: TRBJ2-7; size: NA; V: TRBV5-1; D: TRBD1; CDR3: CASSFYRFGQGRTNEQYF; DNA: TGCGCCAGCAGCTTTTACCGATTCGGACAGGGTCGGACTAACGAGCAGTACTTC
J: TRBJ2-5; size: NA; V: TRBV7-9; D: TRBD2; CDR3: CASSLDGRAEETQYF; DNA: TGTGCCAGCAGCTTAGACGGGAGGGCCGAAGAGACCCAGTACTTC
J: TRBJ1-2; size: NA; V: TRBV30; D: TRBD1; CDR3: CASGTGLNYGYTF; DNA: TGTGCCAGTGGGACAGGGCTTAACTATGGCTACACCTTC
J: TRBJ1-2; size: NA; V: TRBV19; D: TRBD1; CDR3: CASSDSTSYRGQNGYTF; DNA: TGTGCCAGTAGTGACTCTACATCTTACAGGGGGCAAAATGGCTACACCTTC
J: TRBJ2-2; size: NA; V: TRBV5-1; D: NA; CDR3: CASSMTGMMSGELFF; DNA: TGCGCCAGCAGCATGACAGGAATGATGTCCGGGGAGCTGTTTTTT
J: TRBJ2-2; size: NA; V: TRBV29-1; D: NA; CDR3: CSGLGVANTGELFF; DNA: TGCAGCGGCCTGGGGGTTGCGAACACCGGGGAGCTGTTTTTT
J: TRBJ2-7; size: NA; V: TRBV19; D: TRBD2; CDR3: CASSIGSPSGSKYEQYF; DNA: TGTGCCAGTAGTATAGGCTCCCCTAGCGGGAGCAAATACGAGCAGTACTTC
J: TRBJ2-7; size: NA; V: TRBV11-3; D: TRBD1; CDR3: CASSLSAQGAEEQYF; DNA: TGTGCCAGCAGCTTAAGCGCCCAGGGGGCGGAGGAGCAGTACTTC
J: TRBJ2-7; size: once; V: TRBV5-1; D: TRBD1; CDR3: CASSSGQTYEQYF; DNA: TGCGCCAGCAGCTCGGGACAGACCTACGAGCAGTACTTC
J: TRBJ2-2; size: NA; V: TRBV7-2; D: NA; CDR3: CASSLVVSVGELFF; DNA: TGTGCCAGCAGCTTAGTGGTCTCCGTGGGGGAGCTGTTTTTT
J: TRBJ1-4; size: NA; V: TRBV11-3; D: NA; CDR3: CASSLVNRDEKLFF; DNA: TGTGCCAGCAGCTTAGTAAACAGAGATGAAAAACTGTTTTTT
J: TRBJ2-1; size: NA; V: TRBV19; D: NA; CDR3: CASSIAGSSYNEQFF; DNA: TGTGCCAGTAGTATTGCCGGAAGTTCCTACAATGAGCAGTTCTTC
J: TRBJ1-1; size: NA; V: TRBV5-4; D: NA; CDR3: CASNSGVGGTEAFF; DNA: TGTGCCAGCAACTCCGGTGTTGGGGGGACTGAAGCTTTCTTT
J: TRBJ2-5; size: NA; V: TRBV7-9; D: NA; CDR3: CASIAQGRETQYF; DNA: TGTGCCAGCATCGCACAGGGCCGGGAGACCCAGTACTTC
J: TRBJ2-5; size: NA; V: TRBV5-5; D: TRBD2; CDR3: CASGVGALAGQETQYF; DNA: TGTGCCAGCGGAGTTGGAGCACTAGCGGGCCAAGAGACCCAGTACTTC
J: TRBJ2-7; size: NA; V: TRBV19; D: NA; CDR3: CASSGLPSYEQYF; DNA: TGTGCCAGTAGCGGACTGCCATCCTACGAGCAGTACTTC
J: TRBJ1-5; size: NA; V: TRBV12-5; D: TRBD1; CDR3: CASGPGTGKQPQHF; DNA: TGTGCTAGTGGCCCAGGGACAGGGAAACAGCCCCAGCATTTT
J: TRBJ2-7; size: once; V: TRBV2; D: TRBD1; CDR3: CASRSQGVYEQYF; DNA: TGTGCCAGCAGATCCCAGGGGGTCTACGAGCAGTACTTC
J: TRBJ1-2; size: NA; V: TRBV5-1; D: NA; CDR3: CASSPQDYGYTF; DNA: TGCGCCAGCAGCCCCCAGGACTATGGCTACACCTTC
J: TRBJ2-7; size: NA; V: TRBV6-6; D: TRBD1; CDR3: CASSSGGGEQYF; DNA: TGTGCCAGCAGTTCAGGGGGTGGCGAGCAGTACTTC